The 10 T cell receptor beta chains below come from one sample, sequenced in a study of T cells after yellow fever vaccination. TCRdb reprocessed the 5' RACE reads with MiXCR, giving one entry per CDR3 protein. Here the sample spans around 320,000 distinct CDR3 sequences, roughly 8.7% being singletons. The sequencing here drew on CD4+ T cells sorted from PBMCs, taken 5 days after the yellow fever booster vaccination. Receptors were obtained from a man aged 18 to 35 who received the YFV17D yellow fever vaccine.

The CDR3 DNA reads TGTGCCAGCAGCCCGCGGACTAGCGGGTGGGAGACCCAGTACTTC. It yields the protein CASSPRTSGWETQYF. The V gene is TRBV7-9, the J gene TRBJ2-5, with 11 bases aligning to TRBD2. Germline CDR1 and CDR2: SEHNR and FQNEAQ (reference sequence). CDR3 length: 15 residues. Germline trimming cut 5 bases from V and 5 bases from J; bases unmatched to any gene: 7. Looking up the rest from reference TRBV7-9 and TRBJ2-5 gives the full variable domain: DTGVSQNPRHKITKRGQNVTFRCDPISEHNRLYWYRQTLGQGPEFLTYFQNEAQLEKSRLLSDRFSAERPKGSFSTLEIQRTEQGDSAMYLCASSPRTSGWETQYFGPGTRLLVL.

The CDR3 loop is CASSPLSGAGTEAFF. The CDR3 region has the DNA TGTGCCAGCTCACCACTAAGCGGGGCCGGGACTGAAGCTTTCTTT. The V call is TRBV18, the J call TRBJ1-1; a possible D gene is TRBD1 (5 bases). Trimming took off 1 base at V and 5 bases at J, with 14 bases between the two ends. Germline V gene sequence: CDR1 KGHSH, CDR2 LQKENI. The CDR3 runs to 15 residues.

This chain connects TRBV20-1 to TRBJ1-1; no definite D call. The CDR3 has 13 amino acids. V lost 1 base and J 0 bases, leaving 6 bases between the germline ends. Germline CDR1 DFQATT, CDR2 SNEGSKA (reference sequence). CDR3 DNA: TGCAGTGCTAGAGCGAGAATGAACACTGAAGCTTTCTTT. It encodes CSARARMNTEAFF.

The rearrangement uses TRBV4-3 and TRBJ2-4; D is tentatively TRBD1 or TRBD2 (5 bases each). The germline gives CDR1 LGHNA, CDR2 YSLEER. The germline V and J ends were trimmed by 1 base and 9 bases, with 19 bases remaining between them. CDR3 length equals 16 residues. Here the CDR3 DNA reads TGCGCCAGCAGCCAAGGCGCCACAAGAGGGGAAGCCATTCAGTACTTC. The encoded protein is CASSQGATRGEAIQYF.

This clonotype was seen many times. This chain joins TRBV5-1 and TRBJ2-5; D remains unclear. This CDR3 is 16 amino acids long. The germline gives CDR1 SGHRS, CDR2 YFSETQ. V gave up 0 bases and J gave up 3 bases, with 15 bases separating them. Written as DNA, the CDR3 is TGCGCCAGCAGCTTGGGTGTCGGCGGTGGCAAAGAGACCCAGTACTTC. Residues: CASSLGVGGGKETQYF. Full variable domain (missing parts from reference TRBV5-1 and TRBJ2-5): KAGVTQTPRYLIKTRGQQVTLSCSPISGHRSVSWYQQTPGQGLQFLFEYFSETQRNKGNFPGRFSGRQFSNSRSEMNVSTLELGDSALYLCASSLGVGGGKETQYFGPGTRLLVL.

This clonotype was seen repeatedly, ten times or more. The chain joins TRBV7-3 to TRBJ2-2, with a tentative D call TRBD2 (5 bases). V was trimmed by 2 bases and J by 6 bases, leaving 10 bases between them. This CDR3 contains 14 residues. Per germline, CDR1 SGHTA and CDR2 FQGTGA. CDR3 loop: CASSLPGRAGELFF. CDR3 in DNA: TGTGCCAGCAGCTTACCGGGGAGAGCCGGGGAGCTGTTTTTT. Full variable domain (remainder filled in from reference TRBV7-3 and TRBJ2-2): GAGVSQTPSNKVTEKGKYVELRCDPISGHTALYWYRQSLGQGPEFLIYFQGTGAADDSGLPNDRFFAVRPEGSVSTLKIQRTERGDSAVYLCASSLPGRAGELFFGEGSRLTVL.

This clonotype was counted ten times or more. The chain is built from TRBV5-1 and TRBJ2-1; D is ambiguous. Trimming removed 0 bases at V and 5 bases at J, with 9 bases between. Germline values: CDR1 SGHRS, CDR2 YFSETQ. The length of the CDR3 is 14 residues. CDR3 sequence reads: CASSLGSLDNEQFF. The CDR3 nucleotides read TGCGCCAGCAGCTTGGGTTCCCTGGACAATGAGCAGTTCTTC.

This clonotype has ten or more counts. CDR3 bases: TGCGCCAGCAGCTTCGGGCGGGGGAAGCAAGAGACCCAGTACTTC. This gives the protein CASSFGRGKQETQYF. The V gene is TRBV5-1, the J gene TRBJ2-5, with 7 bases identical to TRBD2. The CDR3 contains 15 residues. The germline CDR1 and CDR2 sequences are SGHRS and YFSETQ. The V and J ends lost 2 bases and 2 bases, in that order; junction bases with no gene match: 6.

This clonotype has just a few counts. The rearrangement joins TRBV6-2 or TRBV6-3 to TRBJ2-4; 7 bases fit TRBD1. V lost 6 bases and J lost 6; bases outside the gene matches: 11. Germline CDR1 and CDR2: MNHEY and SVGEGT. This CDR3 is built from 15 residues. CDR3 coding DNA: TGTGCCAGCAGCCGAGACAGGGAGTGGTTAAACATTCAGTACTTC. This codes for CASSRDREWLNIQYF.

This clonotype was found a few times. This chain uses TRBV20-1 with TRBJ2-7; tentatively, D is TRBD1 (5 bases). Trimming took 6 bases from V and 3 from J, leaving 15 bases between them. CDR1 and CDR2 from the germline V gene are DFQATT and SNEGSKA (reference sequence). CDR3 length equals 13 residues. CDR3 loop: CSAPAGFYYEQYV. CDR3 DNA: TGCAGTGCCCCCGCAGGGTTCTACTACGAGCAGTACGTC.